These 5 T cell receptor beta chains came from one sample sequenced in a study of response to subunit inactivated influenza vaccine. TCRdb itself ran the RT-PCR reads through MiXCR, one entry per CDR3 protein. The table has around 200,000 distinct CDR3 sequences, approximately 12% seen once. These sequences were also reported in another study, on T cells expressing NK-cell markers. In that study: TCR beta libraries carry UMIs added by 5'RACE template switching.

Sequenced material: CD8+ T cells sorted from PBMCs, taken 11 to 12 days after vaccination. The receptor source for this set is a man aged 50 or older who received an inactivated influenza vaccine.

This clonotype has more than one count but fewer than ten. The V and J genes are TRBV27 and TRBJ2-7, with 9 bases matching TRBD2. The trim removed 5 bases at V and 2 bases at J, leaving 10 bases unmatched. This CDR3 spans 16 amino acids. Looked up from germline, CDR1 is MNHEY and CDR2 is SMNVEV (reference sequence). The CDR3 DNA reads as TGTGCCAGCAGTCCTCTTGGAGCTAGCGGGACCTACGAGCAGTACTTC. This codes for CASSPLGASGTYEQYF.

This clonotype appeared a few times. The J gene is TRBJ2-7, the V gene TRBV5-6, with 7 nucleotides matching TRBD2. V shed 5 bases, J shed 3 bases, and the junction held 11 bases outside the gene matches. This CDR3 contains 15 residues. The germline gives CDR1 SGHDT, CDR2 YYEEEE. Written as DNA, the CDR3 is TGTGCCAGCAGGGGGGGGGACGGATGGAACTACGAGCAGTACTTC. It translates to CASRGGDGWNYEQYF.

Ten or more counts support this clonotype. The J gene is TRBJ2-7, the V gene TRBV7-9, with TRBD2 matching 12 bases. This CDR3 is built from 15 residues. With V trimmed by 4 bases and J by 4 bases, 5 bases remained unmatched. Per the germline V gene, CDR1 is SEHNR and CDR2 is FQNEAQ (reference sequence). Here the CDR3 DNA reads TGTGCCAGCAGCTCGCTAGCGGGAGGGCCTTACGAGCAGTACTTC. Its protein is CASSSLAGGPYEQYF.

This clonotype came up a few times. This chain uses TRBV12-3 or TRBV12-4 with TRBJ2-2; 7 bases map to TRBD2. The CDR3 is 15 amino acids. J was trimmed by 1 base and V by 4 bases; bases with no gene match: 3. Written as DNA, the CDR3 is TGTGCCAGCAGTTACCTAGCGGTGAACACCGGGGAGCTGTTTTTT. Residues: CASSYLAVNTGELFF.

A remark on this clonotype: One junction end does not reproduce the germline sequence, and a read error may be involved. The V call is TRBV7-9, the J call TRBJ1-2, with D unresolved. Looked up from germline, CDR1 is SEHNR and CDR2 is FQNEAQ (reference sequence). The CDR3 loop spans 15 amino acids. The CDR3 loop reads CASSWTGTINYGYSF. The CDR3 nucleotides read TGTGCCAGCAGCTGGACGGGCACCATTAACTATGGCTACTCCTTC. The full variable domain, with the rest looked up from reference TRBV7-9 and TRBJ1-2, is DTGVSQNPRHKITKRGQNVTFRCDPISEHNRLYWYRQTLGQGPEFLTYFQNEAQLEKSRLLSDRFSAERPKGSFSTLEIQRTEQGDSAMYLCASSWTGTINYGYSFGSGTRLTVV.